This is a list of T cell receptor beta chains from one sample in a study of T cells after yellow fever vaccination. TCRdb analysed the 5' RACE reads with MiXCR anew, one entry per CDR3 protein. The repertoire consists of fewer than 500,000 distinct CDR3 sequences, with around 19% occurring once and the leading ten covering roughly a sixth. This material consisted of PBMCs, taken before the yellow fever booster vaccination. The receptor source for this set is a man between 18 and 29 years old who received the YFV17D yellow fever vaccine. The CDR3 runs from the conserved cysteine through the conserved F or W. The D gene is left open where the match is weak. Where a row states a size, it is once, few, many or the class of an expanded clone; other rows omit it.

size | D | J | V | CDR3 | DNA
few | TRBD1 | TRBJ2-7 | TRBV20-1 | CSARGDRGPYEQYF | TGCAGTGCTAGAGGCGACAGGGGGCCCTACGAGCAGTACTTC
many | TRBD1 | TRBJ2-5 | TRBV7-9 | CASSSRGPETQYF | TGTGCCAGCAGCTCCAGGGGGCCAGAGACCCAGTACTTC
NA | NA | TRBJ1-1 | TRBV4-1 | CASSPPPAGGTEAFF | TGCGCCAGCAGCCCACCCCCCGCGGGGGGGACTGAAGCTTTCTTT
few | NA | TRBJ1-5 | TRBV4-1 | CASSQGWSGNQPQHF | TGCGCCAGCAGCCAAGGATGGTCAGGCAATCAGCCCCAGCATTTT
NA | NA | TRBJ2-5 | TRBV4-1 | CASSQDQGGAGTQYF | TGCGCCAGCAGCCAAGATCAAGGGGGGGCCGGGACCCAGTACTTC
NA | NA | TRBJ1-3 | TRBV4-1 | CASRSGEDISGNTIYF | TGCGCCAGCAGGTCCGGTGAAGACATCTCTGGAAACACCATATATTTT
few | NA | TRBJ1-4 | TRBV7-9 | CASSSDRQENEKLFF | TGTGCCAGCAGCTCCGATCGACAGGAGAATGAAAAACTGTTTTTT
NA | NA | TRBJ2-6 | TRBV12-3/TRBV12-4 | CASTDSSSGANVLTF | TGTGCCAGCACAGACAGCAGCTCTGGGGCCAACGTCCTGACTTTC
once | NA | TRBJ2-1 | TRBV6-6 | CASSPAFDEQFF | TGTGCCAGCAGTCCAGCCTTCGATGAGCAGTTCTTC
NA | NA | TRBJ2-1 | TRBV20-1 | CSARREVALASYNEQFF | TGCAGTGCTAGACGAGAGGTCGCACTAGCTTCCTACAATGAGCAGTTCTTC
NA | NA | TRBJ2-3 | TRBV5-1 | CASSLRSGPDTQYF | TGCGCCAGCAGCTTGCGGTCGGGGCCAGATACGCAGTATTTT
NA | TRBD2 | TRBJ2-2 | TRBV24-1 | CATSDPTSGGATGELFF | TGTGCCACCAGTGACCCTACTAGCGGGGGGGCCACCGGGGAGCTGTTTTTT
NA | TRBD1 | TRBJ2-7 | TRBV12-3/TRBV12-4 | CASSPTDRERTEQYF | TGTGCCAGCAGCCCTACAGACAGGGAAAGGACCGAGCAGTACTTC
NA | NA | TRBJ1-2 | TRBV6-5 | CASSHPGGGYTF | TGTGCCAGCAGCCACCCGGGCGGGGGCTACACCTTC
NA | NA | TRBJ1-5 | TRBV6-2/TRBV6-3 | CASSDLYQPQHF | TGTGCCAGCAGCGATTTGTATCAGCCCCAGCATTTT
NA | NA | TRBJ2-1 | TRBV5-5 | CASSFSGADRNEQFF | TGTGCCAGCAGCTTTTCGGGGGCCGACCGCAATGAGCAGTTCTTC
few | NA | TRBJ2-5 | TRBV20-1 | CSALGRGASETQYF | TGCAGTGCTCTCGGCCGGGGGGCATCAGAGACCCAGTACTTC
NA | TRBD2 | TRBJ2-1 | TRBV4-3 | CASSQDSPSGYNEQFF | TGCGCCAGCAGCCAAGATTCGCCTAGCGGATACAATGAGCAGTTCTTC
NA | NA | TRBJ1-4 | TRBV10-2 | CASSDRTFELFF | TGCGCCAGCAGTGACAGGACCTTTGAACTGTTTTTT
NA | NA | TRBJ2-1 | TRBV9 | CASSVGTNEQFF | TGTGCCAGCAGCGTAGGCACCAATGAGCAGTTCTTC
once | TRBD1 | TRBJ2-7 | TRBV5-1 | CASSLETGGLYEQYF | TGCGCCAGCAGCTTAGAGACAGGGGGCCTCTACGAGCAGTACTTC
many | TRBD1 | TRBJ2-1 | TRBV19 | CASSDSTGTGQFF | TGTGCCAGTAGTGATTCCACCGGGACAGGTCAGTTCTTC
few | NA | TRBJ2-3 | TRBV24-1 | CATSDFSAKADTQYF | TGTGCCACCAGTGATTTTAGCGCAAAGGCAGATACGCAGTATTTT
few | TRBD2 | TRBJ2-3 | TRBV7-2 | CASSLGTSAATQYF | TGTGCCAGCAGCTTGGGGACTAGCGCCGCCACGCAGTATTTT
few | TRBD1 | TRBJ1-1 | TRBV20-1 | CSARARDRRAFF | TGCAGTGCTAGGGCAAGGGACAGGAGAGCTTTCTTT
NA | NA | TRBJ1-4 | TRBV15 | CATSPFLVDPDLFF | TGTGCCACCAGCCCATTTTTGGTGGACCCGGACCTGTTTTTT
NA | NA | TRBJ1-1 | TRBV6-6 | CASTPEESVAFF | TGTGCCAGCACCCCGGAGGAGTCAGTAGCTTTCTTT
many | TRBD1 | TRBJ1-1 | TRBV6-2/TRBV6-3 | CASSDAGTGGKAEAFF | TGTGCCAGCAGCGACGCCGGGACAGGGGGGAAGGCTGAAGCTTTCTTT
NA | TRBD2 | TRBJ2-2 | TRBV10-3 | CAIKAGGNTGELFF | TGTGCCATCAAAGCGGGGGGGAACACCGGGGAGCTGTTTTTT
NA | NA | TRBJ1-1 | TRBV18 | CASSPGTGRSEAFF | TGTGCCAGCTCACCCGGGACTGGTCGGTCTGAAGCTTTCTTT